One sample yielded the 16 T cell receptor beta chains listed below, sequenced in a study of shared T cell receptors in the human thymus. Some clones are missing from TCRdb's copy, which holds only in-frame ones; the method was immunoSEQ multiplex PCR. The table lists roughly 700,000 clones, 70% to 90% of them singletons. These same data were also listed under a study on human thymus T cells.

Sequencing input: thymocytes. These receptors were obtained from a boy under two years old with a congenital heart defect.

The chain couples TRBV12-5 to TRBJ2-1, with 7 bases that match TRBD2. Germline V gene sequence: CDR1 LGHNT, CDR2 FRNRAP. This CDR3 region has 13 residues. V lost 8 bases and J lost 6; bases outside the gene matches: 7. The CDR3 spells CASPLGTTNEQFF. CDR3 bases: TGTGCTAGTCCCCTCGGGACTACCAATGAGCAGTTCTTC.

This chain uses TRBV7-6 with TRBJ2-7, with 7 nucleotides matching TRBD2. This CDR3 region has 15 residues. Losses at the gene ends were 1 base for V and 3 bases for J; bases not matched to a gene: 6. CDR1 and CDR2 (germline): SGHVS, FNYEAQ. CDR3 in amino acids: CASSLEAGWNYEQYF. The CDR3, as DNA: TGTGCCAGCAGCTTAGAAGCGGGGTGGAACTACGAGCAGTACTTC. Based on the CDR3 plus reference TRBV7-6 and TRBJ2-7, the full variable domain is GAGVSQSPRYKVTKRGQDVALRCDPISGHVSLYWYRQALGQGPEFLTYFNYEAQQDKSGLPNDRFSAERPEGSISTLTIQRTEQRDSAMYRCASSLEAGWNYEQYFGPGTRLTVT.

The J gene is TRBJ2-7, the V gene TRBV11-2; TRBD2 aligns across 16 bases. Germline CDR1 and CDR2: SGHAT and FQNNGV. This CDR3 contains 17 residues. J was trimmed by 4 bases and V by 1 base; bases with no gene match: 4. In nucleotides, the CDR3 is TGTGCCAGCAGCTTAGCGGGACTAGCGGGAGGGGGGTACGAGCAGTACTTC. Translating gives CASSLAGLAGGGYEQYF.

The CDR3 sequence: CASSPAQREGYEQYF. CDR3 bases: TGTGCCAGCAGCCCCGCTCAGCGGGAGGGCTACGAGCAGTACTTC. J is TRBJ2-7 and V is TRBV13; TRBD2 aligns across 10 bases. The ends lost 5 bases at V and 3 bases at J; junction bases unmatched: 7. CDR1 PRHDT and CDR2 FYEKMQ come from the germline V gene (reference sequence). This CDR3 has 15 residues. Looking up the rest from reference TRBV13 and TRBJ2-7 gives the full variable domain: AAGVIQSPRHLIKEKRETATLKCYPIPRHDTVYWYQQGPGQDPQFLISFYEKMQSDKGSIPDRFSAQQFSDYHSELNMSSLELGDSALYFCASSPAQREGYEQYFGPGTRLTVT.

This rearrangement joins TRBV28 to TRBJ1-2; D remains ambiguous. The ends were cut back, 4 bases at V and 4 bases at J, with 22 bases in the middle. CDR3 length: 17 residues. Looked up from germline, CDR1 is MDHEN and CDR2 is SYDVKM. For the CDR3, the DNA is TGTGCCAGCAGTTCGAACTACCTCCCGGAGATCCCCTATGGCTACACCTTC. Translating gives CASSSNYLPEIPYGYTF.

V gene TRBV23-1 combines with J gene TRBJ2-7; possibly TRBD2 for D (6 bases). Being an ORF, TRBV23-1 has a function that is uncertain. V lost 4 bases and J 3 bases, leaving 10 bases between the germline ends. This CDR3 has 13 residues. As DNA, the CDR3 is TGCGCCAGCAGTCCGGAGGGGAACTACGAGCAGTACTTC. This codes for CASSPEGNYEQYF.

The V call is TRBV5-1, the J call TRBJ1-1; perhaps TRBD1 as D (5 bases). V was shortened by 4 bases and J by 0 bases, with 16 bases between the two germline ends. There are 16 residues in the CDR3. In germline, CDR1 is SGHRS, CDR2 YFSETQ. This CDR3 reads CASSPRGGNMNTEAFF. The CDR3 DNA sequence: TGCGCCAGCAGCCCGCGGGGCGGGAACATGAACACTGAAGCTTTCTTT.

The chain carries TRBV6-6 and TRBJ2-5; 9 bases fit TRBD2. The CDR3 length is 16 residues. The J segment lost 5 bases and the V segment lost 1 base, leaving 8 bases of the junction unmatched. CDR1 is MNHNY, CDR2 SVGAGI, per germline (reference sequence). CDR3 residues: CASSYFPSGMMETQYF. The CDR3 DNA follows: TGTGCCAGCAGTTACTTCCCTAGCGGGATGATGGAGACCCAGTACTTC.

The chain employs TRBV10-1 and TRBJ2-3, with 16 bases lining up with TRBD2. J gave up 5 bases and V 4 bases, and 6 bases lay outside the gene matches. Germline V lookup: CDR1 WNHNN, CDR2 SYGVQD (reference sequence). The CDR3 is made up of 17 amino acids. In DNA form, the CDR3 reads TGCGCCAGCAGTGTGGGGACTAGCGGGAGGGCCGGAGATACGCAGTATTTT. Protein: CASSVGTSGRAGDTQYF.

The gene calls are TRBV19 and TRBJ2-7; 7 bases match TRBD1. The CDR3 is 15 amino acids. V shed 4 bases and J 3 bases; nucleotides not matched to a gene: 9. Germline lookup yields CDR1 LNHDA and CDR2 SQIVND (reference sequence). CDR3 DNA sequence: TGTGCCAGTAGTACCAACGGACAGGTACGCTACGAGCAGTACTTC. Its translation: CASSTNGQVRYEQYF.

The CDR3 here is CATHEGDQPQHF. CDR3 sequence (DNA): TGCGCCACTCACGAGGGGGATCAGCCCCAGCATTTT. This chain joins TRBV10-1 and TRBJ1-5; TRBD1 might be the D (6 bases). Germline values: CDR1 WNHNN, CDR2 SYGVQD (reference sequence). Trimming removed 10 bases at V and 5 bases at J, with 12 bases between. The CDR3 consists of 12 residues.

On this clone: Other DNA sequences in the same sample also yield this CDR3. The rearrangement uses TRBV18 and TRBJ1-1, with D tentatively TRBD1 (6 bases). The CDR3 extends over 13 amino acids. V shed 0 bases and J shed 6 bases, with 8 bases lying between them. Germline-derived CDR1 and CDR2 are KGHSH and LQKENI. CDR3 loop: CASSPPAGAEAFF. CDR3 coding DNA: TGTGCCAGCTCACCACCTGCAGGGGCTGAAGCTTTCTTT.

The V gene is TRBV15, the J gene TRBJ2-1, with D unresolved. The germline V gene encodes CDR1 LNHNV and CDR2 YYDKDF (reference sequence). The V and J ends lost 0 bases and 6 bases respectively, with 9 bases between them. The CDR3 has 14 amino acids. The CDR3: CATSRDHHSNEQFF. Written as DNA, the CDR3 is TGTGCCACCAGCAGAGATCATCATTCCAATGAGCAGTTCTTC.

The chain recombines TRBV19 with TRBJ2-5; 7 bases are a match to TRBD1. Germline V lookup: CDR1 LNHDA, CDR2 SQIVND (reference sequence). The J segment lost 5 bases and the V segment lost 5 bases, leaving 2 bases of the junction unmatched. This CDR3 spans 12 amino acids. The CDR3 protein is CASSCRGETQYF. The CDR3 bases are TGTGCCAGTAGTTGCAGGGGGGAGACCCAGTACTTC.

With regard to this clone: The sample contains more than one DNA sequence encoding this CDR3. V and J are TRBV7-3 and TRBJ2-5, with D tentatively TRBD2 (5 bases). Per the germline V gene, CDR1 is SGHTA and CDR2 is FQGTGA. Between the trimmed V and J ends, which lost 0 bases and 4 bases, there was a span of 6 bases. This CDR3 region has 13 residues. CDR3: CASSLTRGETQYF. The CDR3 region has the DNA TGTGCCAGCAGCTTAACTCGGGGAGAGACCCAGTACTTC.

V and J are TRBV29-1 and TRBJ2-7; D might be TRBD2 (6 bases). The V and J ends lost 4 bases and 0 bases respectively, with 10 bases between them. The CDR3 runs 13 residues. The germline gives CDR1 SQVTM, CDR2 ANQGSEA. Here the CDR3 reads CSVGSSASYEQYF. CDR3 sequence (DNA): TGCAGCGTTGGCTCTAGCGCCTCCTACGAGCAGTACTTC.